The rows below give T cell receptor beta chains drawn from one sample of a study of memory CD4+ T cells and cytomegalovirus serostatus. TCRdb's copy holds only in-frame clones and misses some; the assay was immunoSEQ multiplex PCR. This table holds some 48,000 clones, about 73% found once. The specimen sequenced was memory CD4+ T cells from blood. Receptors originate from an adult in good health and CMV-seronegative. Both conserved end residues are part of each CDR3. D genes are given only for firm matches. Expanded clones get a size class; other rows say once, few or many, or leave the size out.

TRBV15,TRBJ2-2,once,-,TGTGCCACCAGCAGAGATCTTGGCGTGGAGCTGTTTTTT,CATSRDLGVELFF
TRBV29-1,TRBJ2-5,-,-,TGCAGCGCCATCAACAGGGATTTAGAGACCCAGTACTTC,CSAINRDLETQYF
TRBV19,TRBJ2-5,-,-,TGTGCCAGTAGTATTTTAGGGTCAGAGACCCAGTACTTC,CASSILGSETQYF
TRBV21-1,TRBJ1-3,-,-,TGTGCCAGCGAGCAAAACCCCCGGGACAGGTCGTCTGGAAACACCATATATTTT,CASEQNPRDRSSGNTIYF
TRBV14,TRBJ2-2,-,TRBD2,TGTGCCAGCGGTGTAGCGGGAGGGCTCACCGGGGAGCTGTTTTTT,CASGVAGGLTGELFF
TRBV10-3,TRBJ1-3,-,-,TGTGCCATCAGTGCCCTCGGGGGAGGCGGAATGTCTGGAAACACCATATATTTT,CAISALGGGGMSGNTIYF
TRBV6-6,TRBJ2-2,-,-,TGTGCCACCGGGAGAAGAGGCACCGGGGAGCTGTTTTTT,CATGRRGTGELFF
TRBV27,TRBJ2-7,-,-,TGTGCCAGCAGTTTAGAGGCAGGGATGAAGAACGAGCAGTACTTC,CASSLEAGMKNEQYF
TRBV5-4,TRBJ2-1,-,-,TGTGCCAGCAGCCCCTCGGGTAGCCGCTCCTACAATGAGCAGTTCTTC,CASSPSGSRSYNEQFF
TRBV6-1,TRBJ1-1,-,-,TGTGCCAGCAGTCCCGTCGACCGGACTGAAGCTTTCTTT,CASSPVDRTEAFF
TRBV11-2,TRBJ1-2,-,TRBD1,TGTGCCAGCAGCTTCGGGACAGCGAGGAACTATGGCTACACCTTC,CASSFGTARNYGYTF
TRBV10-3,TRBJ1-5,-,TRBD1,TGTGCCATCACGGACAGGAGCGATCAGCCCCAGCATTTT,CAITDRSDQPQHF
TRBV7-9,TRBJ2-1,-,-,TGTGCCAGCAGCTTAGCGATGACAGCGGTCAATGAGCAGTTCTTC,CASSLAMTAVNEQFF
TRBV29-1,TRBJ2-7,-,TRBD2,TGCAGCGTTGAATTACTAGCGGGAGACTACGAGCAGTACTTC,CSVELLAGDYEQYF
TRBV7-9,TRBJ2-7,-,-,TGTGCCAGCGGGGACGGCTCCTACGAGCAGTACTTC,CASGDGSYEQYF
TRBV10-3,TRBJ2-1,-,-,TGTGCCTCGGGCCCCAGCGGCAATGAGCAGTTCTTC,CASGPSGNEQFF
TRBV18,TRBJ1-5,few,TRBD1,TGTGCCAGCTCACCCGACAGGGTTGATCTTCAGCCCCAGCATTTT,CASSPDRVDLQPQHF
TRBV10-2,TRBJ2-7,-,-,TGCGCCAGCAGTGAGAGGGGGTACGAGCAGTACTTC,CASSERGYEQYF
TRBV28,TRBJ2-1,few,-,TGTGCCAGCAGTTCTCGGCGGTCCTACAATGAGCAGTTCTTC,CASSSRRSYNEQFF
TRBV5-1,TRBJ1-4,once,TRBD1,TGCGCCAGCAGCCTGGGGGACAGGGGGCTAAATGAAAAACTGTTTTTT,CASSLGDRGLNEKLFF
TRBV5-5,TRBJ2-2,-,TRBD2,TGTGCCAGCAGCCCTTCGGTCGGGGGAGGGACGAACACCGGGGAGCTGTTTTTT,CASSPSVGGGTNTGELFF
TRBV30,TRBJ2-5,-,-,TGTGCCTGGAGTGCGTCGACTCCCAGGGGGACCCAGTACTTC,CAWSASTPRGTQYF
TRBV5-1,TRBJ2-3,-,-,TGCGCCAGCAGCTTGGCGAACCAGGCAGATACGCAGTATTTT,CASSLANQADTQYF
TRBV6-1,TRBJ1-5,-,TRBD1,TGTGCCACCGGACAGGGAAGCAATCAGCCCCAGCATTTT,CATGQGSNQPQHF
TRBV30,TRBJ2-5,few,TRBD1,TGTGCCTGGAGTGGACAGGGTCTTGGGGAGACCCAGTACTTC,CAWSGQGLGETQYF
TRBV9,TRBJ1-1,few,-,TGTGCCAGCAGCGTAGCTATAGGGACTGGCACTGAAGCTTTCTTT,CASSVAIGTGTEAFF
TRBV28,TRBJ1-5,once,-,TGTGCCAGCAGTTTTGGTAATCAGCCCCAGCATTTT,CASSFGNQPQHF
TRBV6-1,TRBJ2-6,-,-,TGTGCCAGCAGTGAAGCCATTGGACGGCCAGTAGATCCTGGGGCCAACGTCCTGACTTTC,CASSEAIGRPVDPGANVLTF
TRBV7-8,TRBJ2-7,-,-,TGTGCTACTTCGACCCTTCTGGGGGGTGAGCAGTACTTC,CATSTLLGGEQYF
TRBV18,TRBJ1-3,medium-sized,TRBD1,TGTGCCAGCTCACCCCCAGGACAGGCCGGCTCTGGAAACACCATATATTTT,CASSPPGQAGSGNTIYF
TRBV30,TRBJ2-3,once,TRBD2,TGTGCCTGCTTTATGGCGGGAGCCCCTGGCACAGATACGCAGTATTTT,CACFMAGAPGTDTQYF
TRBV28,TRBJ2-1,-,TRBD2,TGTGCCAGCAGTCGGGTAGGGGCGGGAGAGGTTGAGCAGTTCTTC,CASSRVGAGEVEQFF
TRBV25-1,TRBJ2-7,-,-,TGTGCCAGCAGTGAAGATGGGGAGAGCTCCTACGAGCAGTACTTC,CASSEDGESSYEQYF
TRBV2,TRBJ2-3,once,-,TGTGCCAGCAGTGATGAGGGAATAGTCCAGTATTTT,CASSDEGIVQYF
TRBV18,TRBJ2-1,-,TRBD2,TGTGCCAGCTCAGCCCCGGGGGGTGAGCAGTTCTTC,CASSAPGGEQFF
TRBV14,TRBJ2-1,-,-,TGTGCCAGCAGCCAAGAGAGGGGACTTTGGTCCTACAATGAGCAGTTCTTC,CASSQERGLWSYNEQFF
TRBV20-1,TRBJ1-2,-,-,TGCAGTGCCGCAGGGAACGGCTACACCTTC,CSAAGNGYTF
TRBV29-1,TRBJ2-2,-,-,TGCAGCGTAAGGGTGGGGGGCACCGGGGAGCTGTTTTTT,CSVRVGGTGELFF
TRBV11-2,TRBJ2-7,-,-,TGTGCCAGCAGCTTAGGCTATGAAATAGCTTACGAGCAGTACTTC,CASSLGYEIAYEQYF
TRBV11-3,TRBJ1-1,-,-,TGTGCCAGCAGCCCCGGCCGGGAAACTGAAGCTTTCTTT,CASSPGRETEAFF
TRBV28,TRBJ2-1,-,TRBD2,TGTGCCAGCAGTAGAACTAGCGGGAGGGCCAATGAGCAGTTCTTC,CASSRTSGRANEQFF
TRBV4-1,TRBJ2-7,-,-,TGCGCCAGCAGCCAAGTCGGGGCTCTGTACGAGCAGTACTTC,CASSQVGALYEQYF
TRBV5-1,TRBJ1-2,-,-,TGCGCCAGCAGCTTGGGTTATAACTATGGCTACACCTTC,CASSLGYNYGYTF
TRBV5-6,TRBJ1-1,-,-,TGTGCCAGCAGCCCTCCATATAACACTGAAGCTTTCTTT,CASSPPYNTEAFF